Sequencing of this TCR beta chain was carried out in a study of cytomegalovirus exposure and HLA in healthy donors (dated by TCRdb to about 2017). Context from the whole study: In an earlier analysis of fewer than 750 of the donors, about 260 Gb of sequence data and some 100 million unique TCR beta sequences from roughly 200 million T cells were reported. The study used immunosequencing to profile the T cell repertoires of 666 subjects and linked those repertoires to cytomegalovirus serostatus. High-throughput TCR immunosequencing, statistical association of individual TCRs with disease status, and machine learning were combined to predict cytomegalovirus infection status. HLA typing covered class I and class II loci at four-digit resolution. On average, around 240,000 unique TCR beta nucleotide sequences were sequenced per donor among a few hundred genotyped donors of the cohort, with 15% to 20% of those sequences being non-productive. Every repertoire in the discovery cohort had been generated on one and the same sequencing platform. The aim of the study was to test whether cataloging public T cell receptors could identify signatures of past pathogen exposure. In addition to the first cohort of approximately 670 subjects, a separate validation cohort of 100 to 150 different subjects was used. An early release covering approximately 600 HLA-typed donors comprised around 300 gigabases of sequencing data and about 90 million unique TCR sequences. In the later analysis, no new phenotypic data were used to find candidate immune exposures; instead, reliance was placed on TCR beta sequences and their occurrence across donors. Typing coverage differed by locus: A, B, C, DRB1 and DQB1 were typed in roughly 620-630 donors, DQA1 in 500 to 550, DPA1 in approximately 610, and DPB1 in about 450. A later analysis re-examined previously published TCR beta repertoires from around 670 donors and added high-resolution HLA genotyping to investigate patterns of TCR occurrence. Donor age, sex, ethnicity and CMV serostatus were collected together with the repertoire data. Among the approximately 430 genotyped donors, approximately 82% belonged to the genetic ancestry cluster associated with self-reported Caucasian donors. Genome-wide SNP genotypes for about three fifths of the 666 donors were used in a later genetic analysis, which treated that subset as a discovery cohort. An earlier analysis of several hundred of the donors applied high-throughput TCR beta sequencing to assess whether each TCR beta V gene segment acted as functional or pseudogenic. Four to six DR-DQ haplotypes were handled as single units for association and clustering, since linkage in the cohort was strong. Findings and caveats that apply to the study as a whole: When HLA alleles, especially DR and DQ, strongly co-occurred, attributing TCR associations to individual alleles was difficult. Correlated functional status among segregating V segments might reflect linkage disequilibrium, but an unknown experimental factor could not be ruled out. While some public TCRs were present in many individuals, most TCR sequences turned up only very rarely across donors. It was suggested by the authors that the approach could potentially be generalized to other disease states and immunological phenotypes. Most CMV-associated TCR beta chains appeared to be HLA-restricted in a later analysis, and the HLA associations seemed to be driven largely by CMV exposure. Several of the top co-occurrence clusters appeared to be linked to parvovirus B19, influenza, CMV and Epstein-Barr virus, according to a later analysis. Broadly in line with IMGT annotations, most TCR beta V segments showed up in productive rearrangements about 90% or about 30% of the time in an earlier analysis of under 700 of the donors. The study listed 150 to 200 TCR beta chains as associated with cytomegalovirus. Because HLA typing was unavailable for some donors at each locus, only the typed subset was used in association tests. In a later analysis, TCR association rates were found to vary across HLA loci, with the most associated TCRs seen for DRB1 alleles and the fewest for HLA-C alleles. A cluster of highly shared sequence variants was judged likely to be a technical artifact of the sequencing pipeline. CMV serostatus was the only immune exposure information available for the cohort. The earlier analysis of nearly 600 of the donors excluded over 15 rarely observed V segments, including chromosome 9 orphons, because counts were too low. In a later genetic analysis, fewer N-insertions in productive TCRs were reported among donors in an Asian-associated ancestry cluster than the roughly 710-donor mean. A later genetic analysis associated a missense DCLRE1C variant with V-gene and J-gene trimming of TCR beta chains, and an independent cohort replicated the association. A further reported finding was that TCR beta sequences accurately predicted the HLA-A and HLA-B alleles for most subjects in the first cohort. In vitro tests confirmed that three of the cytomegalovirus-associated TCR beta chains recognize cytomegalovirus antigens. The classifier was reported to diagnose cytomegalovirus status with high specificity and sensitivity in both the original and validation cohorts. A later analysis found that HLA-associated TCR beta chains were more clonally expanded and had lower generation probabilities than equally common non-associated chains. In a later analysis, around 15,000 TCR beta sequences were associated with specific HLA alleles at a false discovery rate of 0.05. Presence/absence analyses assumed roughly uniform sequencing depth across donors, an assumption that may not hold. In this cohort, only TCR beta chains were sequenced, and detectable features were limited by the absence of alpha or paired-chain data.

The library was obtained by the immunoSEQ multiplex PCR assay. The multiplex PCR relied on a mix of 60 forward primers for TCR Vbeta segments and 13 reverse primers for TCR Jbeta segments. A multiplex PCR assay on genomic DNA amplified the CDR3 region of rearranged TCR beta genes. On the Illumina HiSeq System, the amplified TCR beta libraries were sequenced as 87-base-pair reads. The paper's processing steps were these. In a later analysis, roughly 80 million unique TCR beta chains were counted across the 650 to 700 repertoires, and roughly 10 million of these chains were shared by at least two donors. Raw reads were error-corrected and collapsed into unique sequences with a nearest-neighbor algorithm that merged closely related sequences to remove PCR and sequencing errors. V, D and J gene segments were assigned by aligning CDR3 sequences to IMGT reference sequences. Each retained sequence needed at least a six-nucleotide match to both a V gene segment and a J gene segment. Rearrangements were called productive when the CDR3 lacked stop codons and stayed in frame with V and J; all others were non-productive. CDR3 was defined by IMGT convention, running from the second conserved V-encoded cysteine to the conserved J-encoded phenylalanine. In an earlier analysis of around 540 of the donors, sequences lacking an unambiguous match to a single V gene segment were excluded. An earlier analysis of some 500 of the donors classified V segments as functional when productive rearrangements were above 56.7% and as segregating when the standard deviation between donors was above 5%. To diagnose cytomegalovirus status from the catalog of TCR beta chain sequences, a statistical classification framework was built. V and J gene assignment, in a later analysis, came from comparing TCR nucleotide sequences with IMGT/GENE-DB human TR gene sequences. The TCRdist pipeline was used in a later analysis to assign CDR3 sequences and most-parsimonious VDJ recombination scenarios. In a later analysis, each TCR beta chain was defined by its CDR3 amino acid sequence together with its V-gene family, and reads without a unique V-gene family were excluded. A later analysis removed 500 to 650 highly shared, low-generation-probability nucleotide sequences to deal with suspected cross-contamination and a sequencing artifact. In a later analysis, a clonal expansion index for each public chain was calculated from normalized within-repertoire ranks of inferred template counts. Generation probabilities in a later analysis came from a VDJ recombination model fitted to out-of-frame rearrangements, and those results were checked against IGoR. In a later analysis, hypergeometric tests were used to score TCR-TCR, TCR-HLA and TCR-CMV co-occurrence, with a repertoire-size bias correction applied to TCR pairs. In a later analysis, false discovery rates were estimated by permuting HLA or CMV assignments 20 times. In a later analysis, co-occurring TCRs were grouped using DBSCAN, and TCRdist sequence similarity was added for clustering within HLA-allele-positive subsets. Co-occurrence clustering excluded repertoires with fewer than 30,000 or more than 120,000 public chains, plus five with anomalous nucleotide sharing. This is the immuneACCESS table as TCRdb keeps it, with only in-frame sequences that have V and J called. A part of the clones is gone; compared with another copy, unresolved V genes explain less than half, and the rest is unexplained. The DNA gave D and trimming, while V, J and clone size come from that table. The sample has about 150,000 clones on record, about three quarters of them singletons. The ten largest clones add up to around 3.1% of the sample.

The cohort comprised 670 or so healthy bone marrow donors. At the time of sampling, all cohort members were nominally healthy, though unrecorded immune exposures were likely present. The donor was CMV seropositive and was included in the group of 289 seropositive cohort members. A peripheral blood sample was collected from each donor, and TCR beta sequencing was performed on peripheral blood mononuclear cells. The Qiagen DNeasy Blood Extraction Kit was used to extract genomic DNA from the blood cell samples. As regards this clone: It lacks a known antigen. There are no base qualities to consult, and no much larger clone falls within one base.

Sequenced: PBMCs. This TCR derives from a woman in her 50s in good health and CMV-seropositive.

The DNA is as follows: TGTGCCAGCAGCCGAGGGCCGGGAGGGTCCTACAATGAGCAGTTCTTC. Its protein product is CASSRGPGGSYNEQFF. The chain is made from TRBV5-8 and TRBJ2-1, with 8 middle bases fitting TRBD2. Including the terminal cysteine and phenylalanine, the CDR3 comprises 16 residues. The entry retains the CDR3 DNA only, 48 bases that are in frame from base 1. Germline trimming: 4 bases from V, 1 base from J; junction bases outside gene matches: 7. CDR1 SGHTS and CDR2 YDEGEE are derived from the germline V gene.